The rows below give T cell receptor beta chains drawn from one sample of a study of blood T cell repertoires in COVID-19. The data were produced by immunoSEQ multiplex PCR, yet TCRdb's version contains in-frame clones alone and is incomplete. Of hundreds of thousands of clones detected, around three quarters appear once; the ten largest clones hold 3.3%. The sample taken for sequencing was peripheral blood. The source is a woman aged 80 or older with acute or convalescent COVID-19. Both conserved end residues are part of each CDR3. Each record gives: D gene, V gene, clone size, J gene, CDR3 protein, CDR3 DNA. A D gene is named only where the DNA matches it firmly. Some rows have no size entry. The others give once, few or many, or a class for an expanded clone.

TRBD2	TRBV11-2	NA	TRBJ2-1	CASSFRAGGDNEQFF	TGTGCCAGCAGCTTCCGAGCGGGAGGGGACAATGAGCAGTTCTTC
NA	TRBV6-5	NA	TRBJ2-7	CASGRTNSYEQYF	TGTGCCAGCGGGCGGACTAACAGCTACGAGCAGTACTTC
TRBD2	TRBV5-1	NA	TRBJ2-1	CASSPTSGTYNEQFF	TGCGCCAGCAGCCCCACTAGCGGGACTTACAATGAGCAGTTCTTC
NA	TRBV5-1	NA	TRBJ1-4	CASTGTGLNNEKLFF	TGCGCCAGCACGGGGACGGGACTTAATAATGAAAAACTGTTTTTT
TRBD1	TRBV5-4	NA	TRBJ2-5	CASSPVQTGGEETQYF	TGTGCCAGCAGCCCCGTTCAGACAGGGGGCGAGGAGACCCAGTACTTC
TRBD1	TRBV28	NA	TRBJ1-2	CASTILGQGEMYGYTF	TGTGCCAGCACTATCCTGGGACAGGGGGAAATGTATGGCTACACCTTC
TRBD1	TRBV7-8	NA	TRBJ1-1	CASSWDRLNTEAFF	TGTGCCAGCAGCTGGGACAGGCTGAACACTGAAGCTTTCTTT
NA	TRBV5-4	NA	TRBJ2-7	CASSVQGVFSGLYF	TGTGCCAGCAGTGTCCAGGGTGTTTTTTCTGGTTTGTACTTC
TRBD1	TRBV5-1	NA	TRBJ1-1	CASSLGQGRAFF	TGCGCCAGCAGCTTGGGACAGGGGAGGGCTTTCTTT
TRBD2	TRBV9	NA	TRBJ2-3	CASSVAEGSGVTDTQYF	TGTGCCAGCAGCGTAGCGGAGGGTAGCGGGGTAACAGATACGCAGTATTTT
TRBD2	TRBV2	NA	TRBJ2-1	CASREREGQGNEQFF	TGTGCCAGCAGGGAGCGGGAGGGCCAAGGCAATGAGCAGTTCTTC
NA	TRBV3-1/TRBV3-2	NA	TRBJ2-7	CASSQWGAGDGEQYF	TGTGCCAGCAGCCAATGGGGAGCGGGCGACGGCGAGCAGTACTTC
NA	TRBV7-9	NA	TRBJ1-2	CASSLGRLAEFYGYTF	TGTGCCAGCAGCTTAGGGCGGTTGGCAGAATTCTATGGCTACACCTTC
NA	TRBV7-9	NA	TRBJ1-1	CASSRINTEAFF	TGTGCCAGCAGCCGTATAAACACTGAAGCTTTCTTT
NA	TRBV7-2	NA	TRBJ2-5	CASSVGVLETQYF	TGTGCCAGCAGCGTCGGGGTTCTAGAGACCCAGTACTTC
TRBD1	TRBV6-5	NA	TRBJ1-2	CASSLLTGGRGYTF	TGTGCCAGCAGTTTATTAACAGGGGGACGTGGCTACACCTTC
NA	TRBV7-6	NA	TRBJ1-1	CASSLAADLNTEAFF	TGTGCCAGCAGCTTAGCCGCGGACTTGAACACTGAAGCTTTCTTT
TRBD1	TRBV5-1	NA	TRBJ1-4	CASSLQGGNEKLFF	TGCGCCAGCAGCTTACAGGGGGGGAATGAAAAACTGTTTTTT
TRBD2	TRBV10-2	once	TRBJ2-4	CASSEIGLAGGKNIQYF	TGCGCCAGCAGTGAAATTGGACTAGCGGGGGGTAAAAACATTCAGTACTTC